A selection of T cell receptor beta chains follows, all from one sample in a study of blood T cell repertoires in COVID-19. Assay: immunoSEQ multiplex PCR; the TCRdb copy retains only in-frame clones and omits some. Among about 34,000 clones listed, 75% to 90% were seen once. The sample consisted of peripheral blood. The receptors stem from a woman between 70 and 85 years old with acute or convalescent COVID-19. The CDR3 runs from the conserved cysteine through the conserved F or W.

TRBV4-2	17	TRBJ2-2	CASSQGGLAANTGELFF
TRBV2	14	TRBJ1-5	CASSWRDRDQPQHF
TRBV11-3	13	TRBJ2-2	CASSLSSNGELFF
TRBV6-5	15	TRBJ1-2	CASSYSPAPEGGYTF
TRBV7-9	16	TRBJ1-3	CASSLVPVSSGNTIYF
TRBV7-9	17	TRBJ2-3	CASSPTTSGLSTDTQYF
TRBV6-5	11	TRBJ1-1	CASSPVHEAFF
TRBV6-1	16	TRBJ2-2	CASSEALQQFTGELFF
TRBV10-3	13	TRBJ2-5	CAISERAGETQYF
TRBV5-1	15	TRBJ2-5	CASSLARGGQETQYF
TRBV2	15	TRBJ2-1	CASNLGLAGGGEQFF
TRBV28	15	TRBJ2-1	CASSVTSGSVNEQFF
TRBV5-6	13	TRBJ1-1	CASSNPAVREAFF
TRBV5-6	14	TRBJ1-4	CASSLGGGREKLFF
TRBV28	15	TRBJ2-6	CASSFGGPGANVLTF
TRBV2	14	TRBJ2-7	CASSPGLGSYEQYF
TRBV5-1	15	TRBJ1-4	CASSSQGETNEKLFF
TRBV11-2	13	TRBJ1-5	CASSLSSDQPQHF
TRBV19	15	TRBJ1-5	CASSRRQGLNQPQHF
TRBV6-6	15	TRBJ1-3	CASSSAGLSGNTIYF
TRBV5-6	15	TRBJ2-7	CASSLDVTSIYEQYF
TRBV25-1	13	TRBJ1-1	CASRRHTNTEAFF
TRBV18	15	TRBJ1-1	CASSPTWGRDTEAFF
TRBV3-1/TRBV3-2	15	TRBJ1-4	CASSQEAGHPGKLFF
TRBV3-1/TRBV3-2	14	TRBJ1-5	CASSQRAVGQPQHF
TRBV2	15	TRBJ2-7	CASSALVTGFYEQYF
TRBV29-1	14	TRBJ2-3	CSALPSGSTDTQYF
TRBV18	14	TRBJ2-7	CASSSGQGAREQYF
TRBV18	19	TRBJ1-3	CASSPPIVGNPLPGNTIYF
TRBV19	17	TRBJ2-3	CASSISSAGRATDTQYF
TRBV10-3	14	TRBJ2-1	CAISETGLSNEQFF
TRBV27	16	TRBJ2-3	CASSHQQGRSTDTQYF
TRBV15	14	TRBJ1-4	CATSRRTVGEKLFF
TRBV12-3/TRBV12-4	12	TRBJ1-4	CASSSQNEKLFF
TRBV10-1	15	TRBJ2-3	CASSPSGRPTDTQYF
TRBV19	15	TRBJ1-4	CASRSQGSGDEKLFF
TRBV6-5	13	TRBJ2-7	CASRERISYEQYF
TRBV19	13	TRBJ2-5	CASRTGSGETQYF
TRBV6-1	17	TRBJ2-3	CASSEFASGGARDTQYF
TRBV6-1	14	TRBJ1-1	CASSENGGQTEAFF
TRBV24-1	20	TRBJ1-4	CATSDSLDRKGGYTNEKLFF
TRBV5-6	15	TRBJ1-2	CASSFTQPLRGGYTF
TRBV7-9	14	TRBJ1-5	CASSLAWGGQPQHF
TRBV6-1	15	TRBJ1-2	CASSEGVWGGSEVTF
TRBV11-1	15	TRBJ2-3	CASSTGVRGTDTQYF
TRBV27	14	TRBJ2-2	CASSTGQGTGELFF
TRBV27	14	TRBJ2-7	CASSFLGGLGEQYF
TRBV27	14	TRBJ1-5	CASGGQWGNQPQHF
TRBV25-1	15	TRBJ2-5	CASSLWTVNQETQYF
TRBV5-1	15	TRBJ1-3	CASSTQGSSGNTIYF
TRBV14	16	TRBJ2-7	CASSPRGSHSSYEQYF
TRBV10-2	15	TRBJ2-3	CASTTGLASTDTQYF
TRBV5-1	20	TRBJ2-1	CASSAGPGTSGGATHNEQFF
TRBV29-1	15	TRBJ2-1	CSVRATGGTYNEQFF
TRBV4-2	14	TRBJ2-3	CASSHPTSGSRAYF